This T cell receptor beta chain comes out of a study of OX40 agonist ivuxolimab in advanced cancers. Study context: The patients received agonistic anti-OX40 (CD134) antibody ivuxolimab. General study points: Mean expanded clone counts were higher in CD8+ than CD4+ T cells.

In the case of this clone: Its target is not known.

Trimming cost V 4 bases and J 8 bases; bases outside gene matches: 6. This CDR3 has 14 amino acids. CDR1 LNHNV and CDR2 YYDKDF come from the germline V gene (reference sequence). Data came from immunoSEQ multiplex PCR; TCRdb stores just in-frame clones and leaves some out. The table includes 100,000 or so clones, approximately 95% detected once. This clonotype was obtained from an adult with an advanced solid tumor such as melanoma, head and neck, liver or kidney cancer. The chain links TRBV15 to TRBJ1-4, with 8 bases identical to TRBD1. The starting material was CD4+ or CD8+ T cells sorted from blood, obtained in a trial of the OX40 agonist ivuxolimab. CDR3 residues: CATSNGQGSEKLFF. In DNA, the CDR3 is TGTGCCACCAGCAACGGACAGGGAAGCGAAAAACTGTTTTTT.